Listed below are T cell receptor beta chains from one sample, sequenced in a study of T-cell reconstitution after alpha-beta-depleted transplantation in children. TCRdb reprocessed the PCR reads via MiXCR and lists one record per CDR3 protein. The table has hundreds of thousands of distinct CDR3 sequences, over 10% seen once. Sample: PBMCs, mostly from graft donor cells, taken 360 days after TCRalphabeta/CD19-depleted stem cell transplant. The receptors stem from a male patient aged 10-17 years who had a stem cell transplant for acute myeloid leukemia, so the T cells may come from the graft donor. Each CDR3 is given with its conserved first and last residue. Fields, in order: J gene, D gene, clone size, V gene, CDR3 protein, CDR3 DNA. D genes are given only for firm matches. Part of the rows lack a size; the others show once, few, many or a class for expanded clones.

J gene: TRBJ2-5
D gene: NA
clone size: NA
V gene: TRBV12-3/TRBV12-4
CDR3 protein: CASSWWSDPGETQYF
CDR3 DNA: TGTGCCAGCAGTTGGTGGAGCGACCCCGGAGAGACCCAGTACTTC

J gene: TRBJ2-3
D gene: NA
clone size: NA
V gene: TRBV29-1
CDR3 protein: CSVEDLRGEDTQYF
CDR3 DNA: TGCAGCGTTGAAGATCTACGAGGGGAGGATACGCAGTATTTT

J gene: TRBJ2-1
D gene: TRBD1
clone size: NA
V gene: TRBV3-1
CDR3 protein: CASSQERTGARNYNEQFF
CDR3 DNA: TGTGCCAGCAGCCAAGAAAGGACAGGGGCACGTAACTACAATGAGCAGTTCTTC

J gene: TRBJ2-3
D gene: TRBD2
clone size: NA
V gene: TRBV4-3
CDR3 protein: CASSQDSASGTNTQYF
CDR3 DNA: TGCGCCAGCAGCCAAGATTCCGCTAGCGGTACAAATACGCAGTATTTT

J gene: TRBJ2-3
D gene: TRBD2
clone size: NA
V gene: TRBV20-1
CDR3 protein: CSARGTSGRASNADTQYF
CDR3 DNA: TGCAGTGCTAGGGGGACTAGCGGGAGGGCCAGTAACGCAGATACGCAGTATTTT

J gene: TRBJ2-6
D gene: NA
clone size: NA
V gene: TRBV20-1
CDR3 protein: CSASAGANVLTF
CDR3 DNA: TGCAGTGCTAGCGCCGGGGCCAACGTCCTGACTTTC

J gene: TRBJ1-2
D gene: NA
clone size: NA
V gene: TRBV6-6
CDR3 protein: CASSYTDPGYTF
CDR3 DNA: TGTGCCAGCAGTTACACGGACCCGGGCTACACCTTC

J gene: TRBJ2-7
D gene: TRBD1
clone size: few
V gene: TRBV27
CDR3 protein: CASSLGTGPKAYEQYF
CDR3 DNA: TGTGCCAGCAGTCTCGGGACAGGACCTAAGGCCTACGAGCAGTACTTC

J gene: TRBJ2-1
D gene: TRBD2
clone size: few
V gene: TRBV20-1
CDR3 protein: CSAGGWGTSNHEQFF
CDR3 DNA: TGCAGTGCTGGGGGCTGGGGGACTAGCAATCATGAGCAGTTCTTC

J gene: TRBJ1-1
D gene: NA
clone size: NA
V gene: TRBV20-1
CDR3 protein: CSARDQTEAFF
CDR3 DNA: TGCAGTGCCAGGGACCAGACTGAAGCTTTCTTT

J gene: TRBJ2-5
D gene: NA
clone size: NA
V gene: TRBV28
CDR3 protein: CASSLKGWRVETQYF
CDR3 DNA: TGTGCCAGCAGTTTAAAAGGGTGGAGGGTGGAGACCCAGTACTTC

J gene: TRBJ2-5
D gene: NA
clone size: few
V gene: TRBV30
CDR3 protein: CAWSVGDTRDETQYF
CDR3 DNA: TGTGCCTGGAGTGTAGGGGACACCCGAGACGAGACCCAGTACTTC

J gene: TRBJ2-3
D gene: TRBD2
clone size: few
V gene: TRBV11-2
CDR3 protein: CASSLGSGGADTQYF
CDR3 DNA: TGTGCCAGCAGCTTAGGTAGCGGGGGGGCGGATACGCAGTATTTT

J gene: TRBJ2-7
D gene: TRBD1
clone size: few
V gene: TRBV24-1
CDR3 protein: CATGTGQGNGEQYF
CDR3 DNA: TGTGCCACCGGTACCGGACAGGGGAATGGGGAGCAGTACTTC

J gene: TRBJ2-7
D gene: NA
clone size: NA
V gene: TRBV4-3
CDR3 protein: CASSQAGRLGSHEQYF
CDR3 DNA: TGCGCCAGCAGCCAAGCGGGGAGACTAGGTAGCCACGAGCAGTACTTC

J gene: TRBJ2-7
D gene: NA
clone size: NA
V gene: TRBV6-1
CDR3 protein: CASTDKRGWYEQYF
CDR3 DNA: TGTGCCAGCACCGACAAGAGGGGTTGGTACGAGCAGTACTTC

J gene: TRBJ2-3
D gene: NA
clone size: NA
V gene: TRBV29-1
CDR3 protein: CSSTRVIADTQYF
CDR3 DNA: TGCAGCTCTACAAGGGTTATCGCAGATACGCAGTATTTT

J gene: TRBJ2-3
D gene: TRBD2
clone size: NA
V gene: TRBV14
CDR3 protein: CASSQEVLGLAGEGSDTRYF
CDR3 DNA: TGTGCCAGCAGCCAAGAGGTTTTGGGACTAGCGGGAGAGGGTTCAGATACGCGGTATTTT

J gene: TRBJ1-5
D gene: TRBD1
clone size: NA
V gene: TRBV9
CDR3 protein: CASSASDRDNQPQHF
CDR3 DNA: TGTGCCAGCAGCGCCTCCGACAGGGACAATCAGCCCCAGCATTTT

J gene: TRBJ2-1
D gene: TRBD2
clone size: many
V gene: TRBV5-5
CDR3 protein: CASSPGLAGAGAYNEQFF
CDR3 DNA: TGTGCCAGCAGCCCCGGACTAGCGGGAGCTGGGGCCTACAATGAGCAGTTCTTC

J gene: TRBJ1-1
D gene: NA
clone size: NA
V gene: TRBV12-3/TRBV12-4
CDR3 protein: CASSLALWAGAEGTEAFF
CDR3 DNA: TGTGCCAGCAGTTTAGCGCTTTGGGCAGGGGCTGAGGGCACTGAAGCTTTCTTT

J gene: TRBJ2-1
D gene: TRBD1
clone size: NA
V gene: TRBV28
CDR3 protein: CASSPPGQGYEYKQFF
CDR3 DNA: TGTGCCAGCAGTCCCCCGGGACAGGGTTATGAATACAAGCAGTTCTTC

J gene: TRBJ2-1
D gene: NA
clone size: NA
V gene: TRBV6-2/TRBV6-3
CDR3 protein: CASRPKRVHRNEQFF
CDR3 DNA: TGTGCCAGCAGACCAAAGCGGGTCCACAGGAATGAGCAGTTCTTC

J gene: TRBJ1-1
D gene: NA
clone size: many
V gene: TRBV18
CDR3 protein: CASSSRLPNTEAFF
CDR3 DNA: TGTGCCAGCTCCTCACGGTTACCGAACACTGAAGCTTTCTTT

J gene: TRBJ2-5
D gene: NA
clone size: NA
V gene: TRBV21-1
CDR3 protein: CASSKVRPGSEETQYF
CDR3 DNA: TGTGCCAGCAGCAAAGTAAGGCCAGGCAGCGAAGAGACCCAGTACTTC

J gene: TRBJ2-1
D gene: TRBD2
clone size: few
V gene: TRBV12-3/TRBV12-4
CDR3 protein: CASSLVRLAGGVGSEQFF
CDR3 DNA: TGTGCCAGCAGTTTAGTAAGGCTAGCGGGAGGCGTCGGCAGTGAGCAGTTCTTC

J gene: TRBJ1-1
D gene: NA
clone size: NA
V gene: TRBV5-1
CDR3 protein: CASSGWAVNMNTEAFF
CDR3 DNA: TGCGCCAGCAGCGGCTGGGCTGTAAATATGAACACTGAAGCTTTCTTT

J gene: TRBJ2-7
D gene: TRBD1
clone size: few
V gene: TRBV20-1
CDR3 protein: CSATQGVNNEQYF
CDR3 DNA: TGCAGTGCAACACAGGGGGTTAATAACGAGCAGTACTTC

J gene: TRBJ1-2
D gene: NA
clone size: few
V gene: TRBV6-2/TRBV6-3
CDR3 protein: CASSLLNYGYTF
CDR3 DNA: TGTGCCAGCAGTCTCCTTAACTATGGCTACACCTTC

J gene: TRBJ2-1
D gene: TRBD2
clone size: NA
V gene: TRBV20-1
CDR3 protein: CSAPGTSDHNEQFF
CDR3 DNA: TGCAGTGCTCCCGGGACTAGCGATCACAATGAGCAGTTCTTC

J gene: TRBJ2-2
D gene: NA
clone size: few
V gene: TRBV11-2
CDR3 protein: CASSSSTGTPSGELFF
CDR3 DNA: TGTGCCAGCAGCTCGAGCACCGGGACACCCTCCGGGGAGCTGTTTTTT

J gene: TRBJ2-6
D gene: NA
clone size: few
V gene: TRBV21-1
CDR3 protein: CASSPSPCRRGSGANVLTF
CDR3 DNA: TGTGCCAGCAGCCCTTCCCCCTGCAGGCGGGGCTCTGGGGCCAACGTCCTGACTTTC

J gene: TRBJ2-7
D gene: NA
clone size: NA
V gene: TRBV30
CDR3 protein: CAWSFRVEQYF
CDR3 DNA: TGTGCCTGGAGCTTCAGGGTCGAGCAGTACTTC

J gene: TRBJ1-2
D gene: TRBD1
clone size: few
V gene: TRBV20-1
CDR3 protein: CSASQGVYGYTF
CDR3 DNA: TGCAGTGCTTCACAGGGGGTCTATGGCTACACCTTC

J gene: TRBJ1-2
D gene: NA
clone size: many
V gene: TRBV7-6
CDR3 protein: CASSLDLTTYGYTF
CDR3 DNA: TGTGCCAGCAGCTTAGACCTGACGACCTATGGCTACACCTTC

J gene: TRBJ1-1
D gene: NA
clone size: NA
V gene: TRBV6-5
CDR3 protein: CASSYLMGDNTEAFF
CDR3 DNA: TGTGCCAGCAGTTACTTGATGGGGGATAACACTGAAGCTTTCTTT

J gene: TRBJ2-1
D gene: NA
clone size: few
V gene: TRBV4-2
CDR3 protein: CASSHRSGGQFF
CDR3 DNA: TGTGCCAGCAGCCATCGATCCGGGGGGCAGTTCTTC

J gene: TRBJ2-1
D gene: NA
clone size: few
V gene: TRBV7-6
CDR3 protein: CASSSRASNEQFF
CDR3 DNA: TGTGCCAGCAGCTCACGGGCGAGTAATGAGCAGTTCTTC

J gene: TRBJ2-5
D gene: NA
clone size: many
V gene: TRBV9
CDR3 protein: CASIVGRLAKGETQYF
CDR3 DNA: TGTGCCAGCATCGTTGGACGGCTTGCAAAGGGGGAGACCCAGTACTTC

J gene: TRBJ2-7
D gene: NA
clone size: many
V gene: TRBV21-1
CDR3 protein: CASSKSQVGEHYEQYF
CDR3 DNA: TGTGCCAGCAGCAAATCCCAGGTCGGGGAACACTACGAGCAGTACTTC

J gene: TRBJ2-3
D gene: TRBD1
clone size: few
V gene: TRBV20-1
CDR3 protein: CSGEEFFTGGADTQYF
CDR3 DNA: TGCAGTGGGGAGGAGTTCTTCACAGGGGGTGCAGATACGCAGTATTTT

J gene: TRBJ2-1
D gene: TRBD2
clone size: many
V gene: TRBV11-1
CDR3 protein: CASSPGAGRPYNEQFF
CDR3 DNA: TGTGCCAGCAGCCCAGGAGCGGGACGCCCCTACAATGAGCAGTTCTTC

J gene: TRBJ2-7
D gene: NA
clone size: few
V gene: TRBV7-2
CDR3 protein: CASSLADPPYEQYF
CDR3 DNA: TGTGCCAGCAGCTTAGCGGACCCACCCTACGAGCAGTACTTC

J gene: TRBJ2-7
D gene: NA
clone size: few
V gene: TRBV7-9
CDR3 protein: CASSTGQTYEQYF
CDR3 DNA: TGTGCCAGCAGCACGGGACAAACCTACGAGCAGTACTTC